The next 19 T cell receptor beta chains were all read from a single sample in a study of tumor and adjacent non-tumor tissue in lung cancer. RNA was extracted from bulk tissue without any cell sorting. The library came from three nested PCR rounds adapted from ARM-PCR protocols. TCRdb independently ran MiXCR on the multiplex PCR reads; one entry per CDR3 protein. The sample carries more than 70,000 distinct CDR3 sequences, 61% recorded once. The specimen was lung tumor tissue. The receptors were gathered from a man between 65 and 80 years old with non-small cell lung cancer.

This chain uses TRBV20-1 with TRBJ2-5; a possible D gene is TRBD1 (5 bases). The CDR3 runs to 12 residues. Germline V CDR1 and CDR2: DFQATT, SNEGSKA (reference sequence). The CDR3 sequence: CSRDSPQETQYF. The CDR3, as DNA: TGCAGCAGAGACAGTCCTCAAGAGACCCAGTACTTC.

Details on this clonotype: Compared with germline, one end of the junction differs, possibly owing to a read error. Written as DNA, the CDR3 is TGTGTCAGCAGCTTGTTATGGGGCGAGCAGTACTTC. It specifies CVSSLLWGEQYF. The V and J genes are TRBV5-5 and TRBJ2-7; D is undetermined. Germline lookup yields CDR1 SGHKS and CDR2 YYEKEE (reference sequence). CDR3 length: 12 amino acids. The entire variable domain, with the rest obtained from reference TRBV5-5 and TRBJ2-7, is as follows: DAGVTQSPTHLIKTRGQQVTLRCSPISGHKSVSWYQQVLGQGPQFIFQYYEKEERGRGNFPDRFSARQFPNYSSELNVNALLLGDSALYLCVSSLLWGEQYFGPGTRLTVT.

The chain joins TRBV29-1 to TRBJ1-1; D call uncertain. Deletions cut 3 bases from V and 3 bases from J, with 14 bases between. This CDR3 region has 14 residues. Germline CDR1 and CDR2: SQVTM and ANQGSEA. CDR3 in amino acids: CSVEVRKAYTEAFF. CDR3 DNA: TGCAGCGTTGAGGTTCGGAAGGCCTACACTGAAGCTTTCTTT. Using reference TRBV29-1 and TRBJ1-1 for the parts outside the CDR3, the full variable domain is SAVISQKPSRDICQRGTSLTIQCQVDSQVTMMFWYRQQPGQSLTLIATANQGSEATYESGFVIDKFPISRPNLTFSTLTVSNMSPEDSSIYLCSVEVRKAYTEAFFGQGTRLTVV.

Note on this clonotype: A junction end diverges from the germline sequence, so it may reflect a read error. The CDR3 sequence: CASSPPTGSGANVMTF. The CDR3 nucleotides are TGTGCCAGCAGCCCTCCCACAGGGTCTGGGGCCAACGTCATGACTTTC. The chain has TRBV28 and TRBJ2-6, with D possibly matching TRBD1 (6 bases). Looked up from germline, CDR1 is MDHEN and CDR2 is SYDVKM. The CDR3 covers 16 residues. Together with reference TRBV28 and TRBJ2-6, the CDR3 gives the full variable domain: DVKVTQSSRYLVKRTGEKVFLECVQDMDHENMFWYRQDPGLGLRLIYFSYDVKMKEKGDIPEGYSVSREKKERFSLILESASTNQTSMYLCASSPPTGSGANVMTFGAGSRLTVL.

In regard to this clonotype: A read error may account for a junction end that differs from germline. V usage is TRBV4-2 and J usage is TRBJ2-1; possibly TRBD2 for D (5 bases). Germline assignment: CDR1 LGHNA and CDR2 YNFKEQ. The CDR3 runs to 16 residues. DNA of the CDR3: TGTGCCAGCAGCTCAATTCACCGGATTAGCGTGTATGAGCAATCCTTC. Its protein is CASSSIHRISVYEQSF.

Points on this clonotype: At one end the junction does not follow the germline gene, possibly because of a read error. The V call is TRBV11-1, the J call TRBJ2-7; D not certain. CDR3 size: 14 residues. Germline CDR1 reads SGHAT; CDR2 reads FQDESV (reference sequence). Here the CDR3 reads CACSLQLCTYEQYF. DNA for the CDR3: TGTGCCTGCAGCTTACAGCTTTGTACCTACGAGCAGTACTTC.

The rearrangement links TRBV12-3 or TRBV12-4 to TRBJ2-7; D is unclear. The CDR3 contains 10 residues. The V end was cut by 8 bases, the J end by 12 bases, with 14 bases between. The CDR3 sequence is CASSHQVRYF. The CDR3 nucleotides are TGTGCCAGCTCACACCAGGTTCGGTACTTC.

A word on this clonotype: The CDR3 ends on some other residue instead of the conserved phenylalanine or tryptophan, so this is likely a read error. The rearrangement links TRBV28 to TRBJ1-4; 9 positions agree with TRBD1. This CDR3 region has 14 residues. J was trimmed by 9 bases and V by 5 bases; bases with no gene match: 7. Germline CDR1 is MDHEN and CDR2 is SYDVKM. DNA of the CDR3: TGTGCCAGCAGTCTTACAGGGGGCCAGAAAAAACTGTTTCTT. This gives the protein CASSLTGGQKKLFL.

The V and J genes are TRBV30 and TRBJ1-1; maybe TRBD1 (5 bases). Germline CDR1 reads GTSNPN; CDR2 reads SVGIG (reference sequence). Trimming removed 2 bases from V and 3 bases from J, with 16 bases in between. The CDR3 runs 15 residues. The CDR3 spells CAWSNPPRGDTEAFF. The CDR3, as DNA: TGTGCCTGGAGTAACCCGCCCCGGGGGGACACTGAAGCTTTCTTT. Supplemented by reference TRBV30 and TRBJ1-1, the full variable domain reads SQTIHQWPATLVQPVGSPLSLECTVEGTSNPNLYWYRQAAGRGLQLLFYSVGIGQISSEVPQNLSASRPQDRQFILSSKKLLLSDSGFYLCAWSNPPRGDTEAFFGQGTRLTVV.

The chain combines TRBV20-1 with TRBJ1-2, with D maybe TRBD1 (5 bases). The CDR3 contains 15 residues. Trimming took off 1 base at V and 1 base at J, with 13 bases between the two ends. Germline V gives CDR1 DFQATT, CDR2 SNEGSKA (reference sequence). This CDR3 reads CSARGGGRLNYGYTF. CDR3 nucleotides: TGCAGTGCTAGAGGGGGGGGTCGTCTTAACTATGGCTACACCTTC.

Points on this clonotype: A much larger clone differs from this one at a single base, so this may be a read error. The CDR3 DNA reads TGTGCCAGCAACTTTGCCCTGGGGCAGAGGAACACTGAAGCTTTCTTT. Translating it yields CASNFALGQRNTEAFF. The rearrangement joins TRBV5-4 to TRBJ1-1; weak D call: TRBD1 (5 bases). This CDR3 spans 16 amino acids. The ends were cut back, 6 bases at V and 1 base at J, with 19 bases in the middle. Germline assignment: CDR1 SGHNT and CDR2 YYREEE (reference sequence).

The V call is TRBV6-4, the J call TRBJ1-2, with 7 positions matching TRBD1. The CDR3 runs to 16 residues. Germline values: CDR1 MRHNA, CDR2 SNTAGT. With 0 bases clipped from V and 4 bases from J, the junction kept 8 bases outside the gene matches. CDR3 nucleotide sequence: TGTGCCAGCAGTGACTCGAGTGGGGACAGCGTCTATGGCTACACCTTC. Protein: CASSDSSGDSVYGYTF.

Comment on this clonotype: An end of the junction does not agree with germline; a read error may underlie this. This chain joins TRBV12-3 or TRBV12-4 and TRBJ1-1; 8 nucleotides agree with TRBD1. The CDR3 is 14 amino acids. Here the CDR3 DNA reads TGTGCCAGCAGTTTGGGACAGGTCCGCTCTGAAGCCTTCTTT. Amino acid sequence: CASSLGQVRSEAFF.

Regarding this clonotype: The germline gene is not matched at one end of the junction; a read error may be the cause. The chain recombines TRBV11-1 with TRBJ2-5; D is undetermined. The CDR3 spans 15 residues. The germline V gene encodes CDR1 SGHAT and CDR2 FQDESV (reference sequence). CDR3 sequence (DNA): TGTGCCAGCAGCCTAGTGTTCTCCCTCCAAAAGACCCAGTACTTC. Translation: CASSLVFSLQKTQYF.

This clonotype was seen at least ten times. CDR3 residues: CASSLTGRAEAFF. The CDR3 DNA reads as TGTGCCAGCAGTTTGACAGGGCGGGCTGAAGCTTTCTTT. The chain combines TRBV12-3 or TRBV12-4 with TRBJ1-1; 7 nucleotides line up with TRBD1. The CDR3 is 13 residues long. Losses at the gene ends were 3 bases for V and 6 bases for J; bases not matched to a gene: 4.

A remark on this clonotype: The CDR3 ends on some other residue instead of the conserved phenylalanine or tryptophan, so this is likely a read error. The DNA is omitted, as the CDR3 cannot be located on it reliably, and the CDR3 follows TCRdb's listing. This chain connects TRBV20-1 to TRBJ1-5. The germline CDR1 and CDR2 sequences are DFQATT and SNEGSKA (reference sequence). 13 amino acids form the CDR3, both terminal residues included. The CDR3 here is CSARDSRNLPQHS.

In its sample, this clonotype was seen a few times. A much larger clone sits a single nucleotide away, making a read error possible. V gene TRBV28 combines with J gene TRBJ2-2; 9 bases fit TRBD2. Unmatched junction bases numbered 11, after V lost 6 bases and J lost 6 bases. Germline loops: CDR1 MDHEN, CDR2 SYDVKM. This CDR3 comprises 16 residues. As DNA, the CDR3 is TGTGCCAGCAGATATAGCGGGAGTGGAGGAGCCGGGGAGCTGTTTTTT. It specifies CASRYSGSGGAGELFF.

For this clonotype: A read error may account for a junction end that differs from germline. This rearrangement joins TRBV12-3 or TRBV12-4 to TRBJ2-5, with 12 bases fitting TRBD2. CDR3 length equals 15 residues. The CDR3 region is CTSSPQTSGSETQYF. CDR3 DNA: TGTACCAGTAGTCCTCAGACTAGCGGGAGTGAGACCCAATACTTC.

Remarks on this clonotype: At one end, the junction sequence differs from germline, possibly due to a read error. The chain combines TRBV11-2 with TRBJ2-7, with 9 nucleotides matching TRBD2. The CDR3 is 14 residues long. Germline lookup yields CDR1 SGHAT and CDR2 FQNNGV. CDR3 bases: TGTGCCAGCAGCGTCTTAGCGGGAGCCTACGAGCAGTGCTTC. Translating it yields CASSVLAGAYEQCF.